The 5 T cell receptor beta chains below all came from one sample that was sequenced in a study of blood T cell repertoires in COVID-19. The assay was immunoSEQ multiplex PCR, and TCRdb's table has in-frame clones only and misses some. There are hundreds of thousands of clones in the sample; 90% occur only once, and about 15% lies in the top ten. Sequences were obtained from PBMCs or T cells enriched from blood (not recorded which). The receptor source for this set is a young man who had been exposed to COVID-19.

The chain links TRBV7-2 to TRBJ2-3, with D perhaps TRBD1 (6 bases). The ends were cut back, 4 bases at V and 0 bases at J, with 14 bases in the middle. The CDR3 runs to 16 residues. Germline values: CDR1 SGHTA, CDR2 FQGNSA. This chain's CDR3 is CASSYPGGYSTDTQYF. The CDR3 DNA sequence: TGTGCCAGCAGCTACCCTGGGGGCTACAGCACAGATACGCAGTATTTT.

This chain connects TRBV4-2 to TRBJ2-7; 11 bases align to TRBD2. Germline V gives CDR1 LGHNA, CDR2 YNFKEQ. V was clipped by 4 bases and J by 6 bases; unmatched bases: 17. There are 18 residues in the CDR3. The CDR3 nucleotides are TGTGCCAGCAGCCTTTTCCCCTCCGTAGCGGGGGGGCAGAGCGAGCAGTACTTC. Translated, it gives CASSLFPSVAGGQSEQYF.

The V and J genes are TRBV4-1 and TRBJ1-6; 10 bases align to TRBD1. The V segment lost 0 bases and the J segment 8 bases; nucleotides outside the gene matches: 4. Germline V gene data show CDR1 as MGHRA and CDR2 as YSYEKL. This CDR3 is built from 16 residues. CDR3 amino acids: CASSQEPGQGYSPLHF. The CDR3, as DNA: TGCGCCAGCAGCCAAGAACCGGGACAGGGGTATTCACCCCTCCACTTT.

The rearrangement links TRBV5-1 to TRBJ1-2; 7 positions agree with TRBD1. This CDR3 is 14 amino acids long. The germline V gene has CDR1 SGHRS and CDR2 YFSETQ. V gave up 4 bases and J gave up 6 bases; unmatched junction bases: 9. The DNA for the CDR3 is TGCGCCAGCAGCCCCGACAGGGTTTTCGATGGCTACACCTTC. This translates into CASSPDRVFDGYTF.

The V call is TRBV9, the J call TRBJ2-1; perhaps TRBD2 as D (6 bases). Trimming took off 3 bases at V and 6 bases at J, with 16 bases between the two ends. CDR3 length: 15 residues. CDR1 is SGDLS and CDR2 is YYNGEE in the germline V gene. The CDR3: CASSETSAFSNEQFF. The CDR3 coding sequence is TGTGCCAGCAGCGAGACTAGTGCATTCTCCAATGAGCAGTTCTTC.